What follows describes a single T cell receptor (beta chain). The antigen remains undetermined. The CDR3 is 14 amino acids. V was clipped by 4 bases and J by 6 bases, with 15 bases between them. Germline lookup yields CDR1 KGHSY and CDR2 FQNENV. The sample is drawn from a study of Ad26.COV2.S vaccination and SARS-CoV-2 variants. Points from the study as a whole: Substantial breadth in spike-specific CD8+ and CD4+ T cell responses was reportedly seen after vaccination.

Sequencing was performed with immunoSEQ multiplex PCR; in TCRdb, only in-frame clones are kept and a portion is missing. The profile covers roughly 420,000 clones, with approximately 92% appearing a single time and about 2.5% taken by the ten largest. Treatment described: 15 to 20 received Ad26.COV2.S at low or high dose, single or two shots; 5 received placebo; per-sample allocation not given. Repertoires come from day 63 after the first vaccine or placebo injection. This specimen was peripheral blood, taken in a trial of Ad26.COV2.S vaccine versus placebo. This sequence joins TRBV16 and TRBJ1-1, with D perhaps matching TRBD1 (6 bases). The clonotype was recovered from a person between 18 and 59 years old who received the Ad26.COV2.S COVID-19 vaccine or a placebo. The CDR3 sequence: CASSPRGRGSEAFF. As DNA, the CDR3 is TGTGCCAGCAGCCCCCGGGGGAGGGGGTCTGAAGCTTTCTTT.